These 25 T cell receptor beta chains originate from one sample sequenced in a study of blood T cell repertoires in COVID-19. Data came from immunoSEQ multiplex PCR; TCRdb stores just in-frame clones and leaves some out. Of about 250,000 clones listed, around 85% are singletons. Sequencing was performed on PBMCs or T cells enriched from blood (not recorded which). The receptors were gathered from a woman aged 45-59 years with acute COVID-19.

The V and J genes are TRBV9 and TRBJ2-1, with D possibly matching TRBD2 (5 bases). CDR1 and CDR2 (germline): SGDLS, YYNGEE. The CDR3 is made up of 14 amino acids. V was pared by 1 base and J by 5 bases, with 10 bases between. The DNA of the CDR3 is TGTGCCAGCAGCGTACGGGGTAGGAACAATGAGCAGTTCTTC. Translating gives CASSVRGRNNEQFF.

The V call is TRBV6-2 or TRBV6-3, the J call TRBJ2-5, with D possibly being TRBD2 (6 bases). V was trimmed by 0 bases and J by 4 bases, leaving 9 bases between them. This CDR3 has 14 amino acids. Germline CDR1 and CDR2: MNHEY and SVGEGT. CDR3 DNA: TGTGCCAGCAGTTACTCCGTGGAGGGAGAGACCCAGTACTTC. As protein: CASSYSVEGETQYF.

The genes are TRBV28 and TRBJ2-1; D remains unclear. The V and J ends lost 10 bases and 0 bases respectively, with 13 bases between them. The CDR3 has 14 amino acids. Germline CDR1 reads MDHEN; CDR2 reads SYDVKM. This chain's CDR3 is CAIRAKSSYNEQFF. Written as DNA, the CDR3 is TGTGCCATCAGAGCGAAGAGCTCCTACAATGAGCAGTTCTTC.

The V call is TRBV12-5, the J call TRBJ1-2, with unresolved D. Germline V gene lookup returns CDR1 LGHNT and CDR2 FRNRAP. This CDR3 comprises 12 residues. With 3 bases removed from V and 8 bases from J, the gap between germline ends came to 10 bases. This CDR3 reads CASGLGRGGYTF. The CDR3 DNA sequence: TGTGCTAGTGGTTTAGGGAGAGGCGGCTACACCTTC. The whole variable domain, filled in from reference TRBV12-5 and TRBJ1-2, reads DARVTQTPRHKVTEMGQEVTMRCQPILGHNTVFWYRQTMMQGLELLAYFRNRAPLDDSGMPKDRFSAEMPDATLATLKIQPSEPRDSAVYFCASGLGRGGYTFGSGTRLTVV.

V gene TRBV9 combines with J gene TRBJ2-1, with TRBD2 matching 9 bases. This CDR3 is 17 amino acids long. CDR1 is SGDLS, CDR2 YYNGEE, per germline. V lost 0 bases and J lost 2; bases outside the gene matches: 6. As DNA, the CDR3 is TGTGCCAGCAGCGTAGGCCCAGCGGGGGGAGCCTACAATGAGCAGTTCTTC. Translation: CASSVGPAGGAYNEQFF. The full variable domain, completed using reference TRBV9 and TRBJ2-1, is DSGVTQTPKHLITATGQRVTLRCSPRSGDLSVYWYQQSLDQGLQFLIQYYNGEERAKGNILERFSAQQFPDLHSELNLSSLELGDSALYFCASSVGPAGGAYNEQFFGPGTRLTVL.

This clone came up a few times. The chain recombines TRBV21-1 with TRBJ1-2; TRBD1 is taken as the D call from the table, unchecked against the DNA. TRBV21-1 is designated a pseudogene. The CDR3 has 13 amino acids. This CDR3 is CASSKDGSYGYTF. As DNA, the CDR3 is TGTGCCAGCAGCAAAGATGGCAGCTATGGCTACACCTTC.

The J gene is TRBJ1-2, the V gene TRBV10-3, with a tentative D call TRBD1 (5 bases). Germline V gives CDR1 ENHRY, CDR2 SYGVKD. V lost 0 bases and J 8 bases, leaving 13 bases between the germline ends. CDR3 length: 14 residues. DNA for the CDR3: TGTGCCATCAGTGAGTCGTGGCAGGGTTTAGGCTACACCTTC. Translating it yields CAISESWQGLGYTF.

The chain carries TRBV3-1 (or the pseudogene TRBV3-2) and TRBJ2-5; maybe TRBD2 (5 bases). The germline CDR1 and CDR2 sequences are LGHDT and YNNKEL (reference sequence). There are 14 residues in the CDR3. Trimming pared 0 bases from V and 4 bases from J, leaving 9 bases between. The CDR3 here is CASSQDSGVETQYF. CDR3 sequence (DNA): TGTGCCAGCAGCCAAGATTCCGGGGTAGAGACCCAGTACTTC.

The V gene is TRBV7-8, the J gene TRBJ1-1; 9 bases agree with TRBD1. Unmatched junction bases numbered 14, after V lost 5 bases and J lost 10 bases. The CDR3 spans 15 residues. The germline V gene has CDR1 SGHVS and CDR2 FQNEAQ. CDR3 residues: CASSQNGPRQGVAFF. The CDR3 nucleotides are TGTGCCAGCAGCCAAAACGGACCAAGACAGGGGGTAGCTTTCTTT.

This clone was seen a few times. The chain joins TRBV5-6 to TRBJ2-2, with TRBD1 as a possible D gene (6 bases). Trimming cost V 0 bases and J 4 bases, with 10 bases left between them. The CDR3 has 15 residues. From germline, CDR1 is SGHDT and CDR2 YYEEEE. CDR3 amino acids: CASSLAQGVTGELFF. The DNA of the CDR3 is TGTGCCAGCAGCTTGGCACAGGGAGTCACCGGGGAGCTGTTTTTT.

This clone turned up a few times. The CDR3 bases are TGCAGTGCTCCTGATGACAGGTGGGCTTTCTTT. It yields the protein CSAPDDRWAFF. V gene TRBV20-1 combines with J gene TRBJ1-1, with a weak D call TRBD1 (6 bases). The CDR3 has 11 residues. V dropped 5 bases and J dropped 11 bases, with 15 bases sitting between them. The germline CDR1 and CDR2 sequences are DFQATT and SNEGSKA (reference sequence).

The chain carries TRBV27 and TRBJ1-2; D unresolved. The CDR3 runs 15 residues. Trimming stripped 2 bases from V and 5 bases from J, with 15 bases between. CDR1 and CDR2 (germline): MNHEY, SMNVEV (reference sequence). CDR3: CASSLDLSGKYGYTF. The DNA for the CDR3 is TGTGCCAGCAGTTTAGATTTGTCAGGAAAATATGGCTACACCTTC.

V usage is TRBV6-2 or TRBV6-3 and J usage is TRBJ1-1; maybe TRBD1 (5 bases). Trimming removed 4 bases from V and 6 bases from J, with 15 bases in between. Germline V gene lookup returns CDR1 MNHEY and CDR2 SVGEGT. The CDR3 extends over 14 amino acids. The CDR3 loop is CASSSNQGGAEAFF. The CDR3 DNA reads TGTGCCAGCAGTTCGAATCAGGGAGGGGCTGAAGCTTTCTTT.

V is TRBV19 and J is TRBJ1-2, with D possibly TRBD1 on 5 matching bases. Trimming took 5 bases from V and 2 from J, leaving 15 bases between them. The CDR3 length is 15 residues. From germline, CDR1 is LNHDA and CDR2 SQIVND (reference sequence). The CDR3 loop reads CASSAQRGDNYGYTF. CDR3 nucleotides: TGTGCCAGTAGTGCACAGCGGGGGGACAACTATGGCTACACCTTC.

This clone was seen a single time. This sequence joins TRBV7-6 and TRBJ2-2; 9 bases agree with TRBD2. The CDR3 consists of 16 residues. Looked up from germline, CDR1 is SGHVS and CDR2 is FNYEAQ. V lost 4 bases to trimming and J lost 3 bases; unmatched junction nucleotides: 6. Written as DNA, the CDR3 is TGTGCCAGCAGCTGGGGAGCGGGGGGCCACACCGGGGAGCTGTTTTTT. Protein product: CASSWGAGGHTGELFF.

The chain couples TRBV11-2 to TRBJ1-1, with D perhaps matching TRBD1 (5 bases). V shed 5 bases and J shed 1 base, with 11 bases lying between them. The V gene's germline CDR1 is SGHAT and CDR2 FQNNGV. CDR3 length: 14 amino acids. In nucleotides, the CDR3 is TGTGCCAGCAGCCCAAGGAGGGGGAACACTGAAGCTTTCTTT. This translates into CASSPRRGNTEAFF.

The CDR3 spells CASSQDTGLNTEAFF. For the CDR3, the DNA is TGTGCCAGCAGCCAAGATACAGGTTTGAACACTGAAGCTTTCTTT. V usage is TRBV3-1 (or the pseudogene TRBV3-2) and J usage is TRBJ1-1, with TRBD1 as a possible D gene (5 bases). Trimming took 0 bases from V and 0 from J, leaving 8 bases between them. This CDR3 spans 15 amino acids. Germline assignment: CDR1 LGHDT and CDR2 YNNKEL (reference sequence).

This chain joins TRBV30 and TRBJ1-3, with 9 bases matching TRBD1. CDR1 and CDR2 from the germline V gene are GTSNPN and SVGIG (reference sequence). J gave up 3 bases and V 2 bases, and 8 bases lay outside the gene matches. This CDR3 comprises 16 residues. CDR3 sequence (DNA): TGTGCCTGGAGTATAGGACAGGGGATTAGTGGAAACACCATATATTTT. Protein: CAWSIGQGISGNTIYF.

The CDR3 nucleotides read TGTGCCAGCAGTCCGGCGGGGACAGGGGCTGGAAACACCATATATTTT. This translates into CASSPAGTGAGNTIYF. The genes are TRBV2 and TRBJ1-3; 10 bases agree with TRBD1. This CDR3 is built from 16 residues. Per germline, CDR1 SNHLY and CDR2 FYNNEI. Losses at the gene ends were 5 bases for V and 2 bases for J; bases not matched to a gene: 6. The entire variable domain, with the rest obtained from reference TRBV2 and TRBJ1-3, is as follows: EPEVTQTPSHQVTQMGQEVILRCVPISNHLYFYWYRQILGQKVEFLVSFYNNEISEKSEIFDDQFSVERPDGSNFTLKIRSTKLEDSAMYFCASSPAGTGAGNTIYFGEGSWLTVV.

This clone came up a few times. The V and J genes are TRBV3-1 (or the pseudogene TRBV3-2) and TRBJ1-2; TRBD1 aligns across 10 bases. CDR3 length equals 15 residues. The germline V gene encodes CDR1 LGHDT and CDR2 YNNKEL (reference sequence). After removal of 1 base from V and 4 bases from J, the junction contained 3 bases not matched to a gene. The CDR3 protein is CASSQGTGGSYGYTF. The CDR3 DNA follows: TGTGCCAGCAGCCAAGGGACAGGGGGAAGCTATGGCTACACCTTC.

The chain joins TRBV14 to TRBJ2-7, with 7 bases that match TRBD2. V lost 4 bases, J lost 3 bases, and 6 bases stayed unmatched. The CDR3 has 14 residues. CDR1 is SGHDN and CDR2 is FVKESK in the germline V gene. CDR3 amino acids: CASSRLGGGYEQYF. In nucleotides, the CDR3 is TGTGCCAGCAGCCGCCTCGGCGGGGGCTACGAGCAGTACTTC.

This clone was observed a handful of times. The chain carries TRBV5-4 and TRBJ2-1, with TRBD2 identical over 9 bases. The CDR3 spans 15 residues. V shed 4 bases, J shed 8 bases, and the junction held 10 bases outside the gene matches. The germline CDR1 and CDR2 sequences are SGHNT and YYREEE (reference sequence). CDR3 protein: CASSLRASGGYEQFF. In nucleotides, the CDR3 is TGTGCCAGCAGCCTCAGGGCGAGCGGGGGGTATGAGCAGTTCTTC.

This clone was observed a handful of times. The chain uses TRBV5-8 and TRBJ1-2; the match to TRBD1 covers 11 bases. The CDR3 loop spans 15 amino acids. Germline CDR1 and CDR2: SGHTS and YDEGEE. The ends lost 4 bases at V and 3 bases at J; junction bases unmatched: 5. The CDR3 coding sequence is TGTGCCAGCAGCCAAGGACAGGGGGCTTACTATGGCTACACCTTC. Translation gives CASSQGQGAYYGYTF. The full variable domain, with the rest looked up from reference TRBV5-8 and TRBJ1-2, is EAGVTQSPTHLIKTRGQQATLRCSPISGHTSVYWYQQALGLGLQFLLWYDEGEERNRGNFPPRFSGRQFPNYSSELNVNALELEDSALYLCASSQGQGAYYGYTFGSGTRLTVV.

The genes are TRBV5-1 and TRBJ1-5, with 8 bases fitting TRBD1. CDR3 length equals 15 residues. Per germline, CDR1 SGHRS and CDR2 YFSETQ. V lost 5 bases, J lost 1 base, and 5 bases stayed unmatched. CDR3 DNA sequence: TGCGCCAGCAGAGCCACAGGGGGAAGCAATCAGCCCCAGCATTTT. This sequence encodes CASRATGGSNQPQHF.

The rearrangement joins TRBV19 to TRBJ1-1, with D unresolved. V lost 5 bases to trimming and J lost 6 bases, with 16 bases between them. The CDR3 sequence is 14 residues long. CDR1 and CDR2 from the germline V gene are LNHDA and SQIVND (reference sequence). The CDR3 DNA reads TGTGCCAGTAGTCCCCGGGGTACTGCCGCTGAAGCTTTCTTT. Its protein is CASSPRGTAAEAFF. Looking up the rest from reference TRBV19 and TRBJ1-1 gives the full variable domain: DGGITQSPKYLFRKEGQNVTLSCEQNLNHDAMYWYRQDPGQGLRLIYYSQIVNDFQKGDIAEGYSVSREKKESFPLTVTSAQKNPTAFYLCASSPRGTAAEAFFGQGTRLTVV.